This TCR beta chain was obtained from a study of STAT5B mutations in CD4+ large granular lymphocyte leukemia. About the research overall: The CDR3 'QG' motif was associated with a particular HLA allele among healthy donors. Study results and caveats: 8/27 top patient clones versus 2/35 control clones were TRBV06-family.

Sequencing was at survey level. TCRdb's copy holds only in-frame clones and misses some; the assay was immunoSEQ multiplex PCR. Found here are about 24,000 clones, about two thirds of them singletons; the top ten hold around 0.65%. Controls came from buffy coats of healthy blood donors. CDR1 and CDR2 from the germline V gene are LGHNA and YNFKEQ. The ends lost 3 bases at V and 4 bases at J; junction bases unmatched: 9. CDR3 length equals 15 residues. Comments on this clone: What it recognizes is unknown.

The receptor was isolated from a human donor in good health. The sequenced sample consisted of CD4+ T cells from blood buffy coats. V and J are TRBV4-2 and TRBJ2-7, with 7 nucleotides matching TRBD1. CDR3 coding DNA: TGTGCCAGCAGCCAGGGTACAGGGGACGTGTACGAGCAGTACTTC. This codes for CASSQGTGDVYEQYF.